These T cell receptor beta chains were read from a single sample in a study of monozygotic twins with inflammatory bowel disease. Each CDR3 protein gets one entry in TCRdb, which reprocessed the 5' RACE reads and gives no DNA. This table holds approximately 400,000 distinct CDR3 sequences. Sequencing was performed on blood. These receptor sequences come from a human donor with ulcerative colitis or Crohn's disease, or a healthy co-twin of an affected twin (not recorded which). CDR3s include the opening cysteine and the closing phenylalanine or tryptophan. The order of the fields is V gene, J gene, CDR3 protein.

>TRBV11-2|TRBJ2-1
CASSLGRDISWAMRVYEQFF
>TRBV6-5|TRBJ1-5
CASSFTGTVDQPQHF
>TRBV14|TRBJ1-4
CASSFRTGDTEKLFF
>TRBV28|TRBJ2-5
CASSLIRGQETQYF
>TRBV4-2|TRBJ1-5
CASSQEVGAPQHF
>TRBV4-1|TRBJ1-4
CASSTGQGTWLSLEKLFF
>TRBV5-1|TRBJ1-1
CASSLDPAMNTEAFF
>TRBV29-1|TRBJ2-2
CSAQDRGTGELFF
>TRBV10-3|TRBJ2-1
CASSERGQGEQFF
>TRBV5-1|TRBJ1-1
CASSLASGDFTEAFF
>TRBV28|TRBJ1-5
CASSFSRDKNQPQHF
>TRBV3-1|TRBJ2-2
CASSQDNAAWAGELFF
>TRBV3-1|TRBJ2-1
CASSPSSGSSYNEQFF
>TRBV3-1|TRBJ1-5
CASSQGGAGKRQPQHF
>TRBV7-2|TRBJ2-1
CASRTTGANEQFF
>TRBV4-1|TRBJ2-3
CASSPGIGPSDTDTQYF
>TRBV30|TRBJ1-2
CAWSVARGFYGYTF
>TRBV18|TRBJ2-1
CASSPFGTSVISSYNEQFF
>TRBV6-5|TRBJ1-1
CASSRQSGTEAFF
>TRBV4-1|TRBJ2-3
CASSQELAGGPNTQYF
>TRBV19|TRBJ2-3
CASSIHSQTSTDTQYF
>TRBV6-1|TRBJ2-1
CASKETSGTYNEQFF
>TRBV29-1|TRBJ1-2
CSVPVYATAGYGYTF
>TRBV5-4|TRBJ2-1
CASSLRAVGRTIF
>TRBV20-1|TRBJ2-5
CSARYRGIVGETQYF
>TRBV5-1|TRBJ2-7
CASRGETSYEQYF
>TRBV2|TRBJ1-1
CASSETDIMNTEAFF
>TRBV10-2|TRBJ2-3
CASLNRRGVTDTQYF
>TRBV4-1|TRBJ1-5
CASSQGGAYYQPQHF
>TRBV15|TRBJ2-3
CATSIAPSGLNTQYF
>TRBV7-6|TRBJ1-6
CASSVQPGSPLHF
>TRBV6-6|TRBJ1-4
CASRRTLEKLFF
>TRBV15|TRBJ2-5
CATSRGRETQYF
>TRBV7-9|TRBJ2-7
CASSPSGTSYEQYF
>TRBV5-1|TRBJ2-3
CASTVAGVEDTQYF
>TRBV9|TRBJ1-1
CASSVGDTEAFF
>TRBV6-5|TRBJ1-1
CASSYQGVGDTEAFF
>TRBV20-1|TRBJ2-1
CSAYLGGSSYNEQFF